A selection of T cell receptor beta chains follows, all from one sample in a study of T cells after yellow fever vaccination. One entry per CDR3 protein results from TCRdb running MiXCR on the 5' RACE reads. The repertoire consists of 60,000 to 85,000 distinct CDR3 sequences, with approximately 6.9% occurring once and the leading ten covering 30% to 45%. The sample was CD8+ T cells sorted from PBMCs, taken around 5 days after the first yellow fever vaccination. Receptors were obtained from a man aged 18 to 30 who received the YFV17D yellow fever vaccine. Each CDR3 is given with its conserved first and last residue. A D gene is named only where the DNA matches it firmly. The listing skips clone size in some rows; elsewhere it reads once, few, many or a size class.

NA	TRBV12-3/TRBV12-4	TRBJ2-6	few	TGTGCCAGCACCGACTCTGGGGCCAACGTCCTGACTTTC	CASTDSGANVLTF
TRBD2	TRBV27	TRBJ2-5	NA	TGTGCCAGCAGTTTTAGCGGGGGGCCGTTGGAGACCCAGTACTTC	CASSFSGGPLETQYF
NA	TRBV29-1	TRBJ2-3	NA	TGCAGCGTTTCGGGACTGCTCCCAGATACGCAGTATTTT	CSVSGLLPDTQYF
TRBD1	TRBV29-1	TRBJ1-1	NA	TGCAGCGCAGACCCCACAGCAGGGGGCACTGAAGCTTTCTTT	CSADPTAGGTEAFF
NA	TRBV4-1	TRBJ1-1	few	TGCGCCAGCAGCCAGTCCGGGGCCAAAGTGGGAGCTTTCTTT	CASSQSGAKVGAFF
NA	TRBV7-9	TRBJ2-1	many	TGTGCCAGCAGCTTAGTTCGTCCCGAGCAGTTCTTC	CASSLVRPEQFF
NA	TRBV5-1	TRBJ2-1	many	TGCGCCAGCAGCTTGGATGGCGGGGAGTACAATGAGCAGTTCTTC	CASSLDGGEYNEQFF
NA	TRBV19	TRBJ2-3	NA	TGTGCCAGTAGTATCGGCGGAGGTGGAGATACGCAGTATTTT	CASSIGGGGDTQYF
NA	TRBV4-1	TRBJ1-6	NA	TGCGCCAGCAGCCACGCGAACCAGGGGCGGCACTATAATTCACCCCTCCACTTT	CASSHANQGRHYNSPLHF
NA	TRBV5-4	TRBJ2-7	NA	TGTGCCAGCAGCTTGACAGGTGGGAACTACGAGCAGTACTTC	CASSLTGGNYEQYF
NA	TRBV4-1	TRBJ2-2	few	TGCGCCAGCAGCCACTCCCCCCCCGACAGCCTGAACACCGGGGAGCTGTTTTTT	CASSHSPPDSLNTGELFF
NA	TRBV4-2	TRBJ2-3	many	TGTGCCAGCAGCCCGACCGAGGGCGCAGATACGCAGTATTTT	CASSPTEGADTQYF
TRBD1	TRBV29-1	TRBJ2-3	many	TGCAGCGTTGGCGGTCTGACCGGGACAGGGGTTGGAGGTACGCAGTATTTT	CSVGGLTGTGVGGTQYF
NA	TRBV12-3/TRBV12-4	TRBJ1-2	medium-sized	TGTGCCAGCAGTTCCAATGGTTTCGGTGGCTACACCTTC	CASSSNGFGGYTF